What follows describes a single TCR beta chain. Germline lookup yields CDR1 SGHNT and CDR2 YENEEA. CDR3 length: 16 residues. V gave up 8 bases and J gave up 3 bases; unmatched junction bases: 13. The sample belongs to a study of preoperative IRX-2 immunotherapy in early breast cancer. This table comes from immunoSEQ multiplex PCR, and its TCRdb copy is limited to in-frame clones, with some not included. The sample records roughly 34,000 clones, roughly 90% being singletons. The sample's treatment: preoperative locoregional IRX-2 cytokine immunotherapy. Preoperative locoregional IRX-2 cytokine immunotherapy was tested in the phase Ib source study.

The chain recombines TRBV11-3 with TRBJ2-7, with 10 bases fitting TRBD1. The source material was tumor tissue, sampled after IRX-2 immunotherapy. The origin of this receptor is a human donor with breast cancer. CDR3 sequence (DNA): TGTGCCAGCCAGCAGGGGACAGGGGTCAGGAACTACGAGCAGTACTTC. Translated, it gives CASQQGTGVRNYEQYF.